This T cell receptor (beta chain) came from a study of T cell responses to AZD1222 COVID-19 vaccine. Samples with a second dose at about 4 or about 12 weeks were pooled together. General study points: Baseline serology detected seropositivity in only a handful of AZD1222 recipients. With dominance at 160-218 and 743-854, vaccine-associated CD4 TCRs spanned spike. Following two doses of AZD1222, Spike-specific TCR breadth and depth rose.

Sequencing was performed with immunoSEQ multiplex PCR; in TCRdb, only in-frame clones are kept and a portion is missing. The sample lists around 130,000 clones, roughly nine tenths seen once, with less than 5% in the top ten. V trimming: 3 bases; J trimming: 3 bases; junction bases outside the gene matches: 7. The CDR3 has 16 residues. CDR1 KGHDR and CDR2 SFDVKD come from the germline V gene. Comments on this clone: Its antigen is as yet unknown.

The origin of this receptor is an adult who received the AZD1222 COVID-19 vaccine. This chain uses TRBV24-1 with TRBJ2-7, with 10 bases aligning to TRBD2. The material was peripheral blood, obtained 28 days after the second AZD1222 dose. This CDR3 is CATSDHSGRAVYEQYF. CDR3 bases: TGTGCCACCAGTGATCACAGCGGGAGGGCCGTCTACGAGCAGTACTTC.